This T cell receptor beta chain was identified in a study of cytomegalovirus exposure and HLA in healthy donors. Looking at the study overall: In a later analysis, it was reported that the 110 or so validation repertoires had been produced on the same platform as the roughly 700 repertoires belonging to the first cohort.

The protocol was immunoSEQ multiplex PCR, while the TCRdb copy is restricted to in-frame clones and leaves out a portion. The sample contains approximately 60,000 clones, about 90% of which appear only once. V was shortened by 5 bases and J by 3 bases, with 16 bases between the two germline ends. The germline CDR1 and CDR2 sequences are SGHTA and FQGNSA. The CDR3 runs 15 residues. This clone was found once. Its antigen remains unidentified. Points from the study as a whole: Associated with cytomegalovirus, according to the listing, were about 160 TCR beta chains. In vitro work confirmed that three CMV-associated chains recognize CMV antigens. According to a subsequent analysis, TCR clusters identified in the first cohort showed a tendency to co-occur across the roughly 120 validation repertoires.

The chain employs TRBV7-2 and TRBJ1-1; no definite D call. This receptor was identified in a woman younger than 30 in good health and CMV-seronegative. Material for sequencing was PBMCs. In DNA form, the CDR3 reads TGTGCCAGCAGCCCCCTAGGTGGGTCGGACACTGAAGCTTTCTTT. This codes for CASSPLGGSDTEAFF.